The present entry profiles one T cell receptor beta chain with its context. Its antigen is unidentified. The length of the CDR3 is 15 residues. V lost 5 bases and J lost 0; bases outside the gene matches: 3. Germline-derived CDR1 and CDR2 are MNHEY and SMNVEV (reference sequence). RNA was isolated and reverse transcribed to cDNA, the sequencing template. Profiling relied on immunoSEQ multiplex PCR, and the TCRdb table lists in-frame clones only, not all of them. Of fewer than 250,000 clones listed, 50% to 65% were seen once; the top ten hold 0.4% to 0.55%. This sample stems from a study of CD8+ T cells in alopecia areata. Findings of the study overall: Normal skin contains resident alphabeta T cells, and these are also sequenced in scalp samples. Compared with normal scalp, lesional scalp had higher clonality and more expanded CD8+ clones.

Alopecia areata patients provided lesional scalp punch biopsies and peripheral blood, both collected for the study. The V and J genes are TRBV27 and TRBJ2-7; TRBD2 aligns across 11 bases. The specimen was CD4+ T cells sorted from blood, collected at week 0. This receptor was identified in a human donor with alopecia areata. CDR3 sequence: CASSPTSGSSYEQYF. Here the CDR3 DNA reads TGTGCCAGCAGTCCCACTAGCGGGAGCTCCTACGAGCAGTACTTC.